The clone carrying this T cell receptor beta chain was recorded only once. This sample was taken from a study of OX40 agonist ivuxolimab in advanced cancers. At the level of the study: Allowance was made for prior anti-PD-1, anti-PD-L1 or anti-CTLA-4 therapy, and approximately 40% had some.

Assay: immunoSEQ multiplex PCR; the TCRdb copy retains only in-frame clones and omits some. This table has some 50,000 clones, over 80% appearing once. Trimming stripped 7 bases from V and 0 bases from J, with 14 bases between. The CDR3 loop spans 15 amino acids. Germline V gene sequence: CDR1 SGHRS, CDR2 YFSETQ. Material: CD4+ or CD8+ T cells sorted from blood, obtained in a trial of the OX40 agonist ivuxolimab. The clonotype comes from an adult with an advanced solid tumor such as melanoma, head and neck, liver or kidney cancer. The V and J genes are TRBV5-1 and TRBJ2-1; D perhaps matches TRBD2 (6 bases). This chain's CDR3 is CASRVSGSSYNEQFF. Here the CDR3 DNA reads TGCGCCAGCCGTGTTAGCGGAAGCTCCTACAATGAGCAGTTCTTC. Combining the CDR3 with reference TRBV5-1 and TRBJ2-1 gives the whole variable domain KAGVTQTPRYLIKTRGQQVTLSCSPISGHRSVSWYQQTPGQGLQFLFEYFSETQRNKGNFPGRFSGRQFSNSRSEMNVSTLELGDSALYLCASRVSGSSYNEQFFGPGTRLTVL.